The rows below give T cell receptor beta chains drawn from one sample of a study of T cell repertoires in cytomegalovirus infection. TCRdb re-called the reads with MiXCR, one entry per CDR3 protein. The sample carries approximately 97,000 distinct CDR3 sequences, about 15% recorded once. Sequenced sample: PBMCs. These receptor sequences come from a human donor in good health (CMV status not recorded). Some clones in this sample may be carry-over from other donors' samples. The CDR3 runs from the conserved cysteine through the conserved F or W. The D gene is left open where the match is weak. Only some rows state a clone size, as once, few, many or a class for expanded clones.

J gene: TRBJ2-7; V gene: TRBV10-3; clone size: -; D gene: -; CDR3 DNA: TGTGCCATCAGCGGAGGACTGAGCTCCTACGAGCAGTACTTC; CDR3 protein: CAISGGLSSYEQYF
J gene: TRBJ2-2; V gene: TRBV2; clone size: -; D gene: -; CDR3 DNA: TGTGCCGGTCGGACCGAAAACACCGGGGAGCTGTTTTTT; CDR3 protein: CAGRTENTGELFF
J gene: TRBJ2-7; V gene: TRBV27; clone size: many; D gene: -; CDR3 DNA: TGTGCCAGCAGGCTAGCCGGCCTGAGCTCCTACGAGCAGTACTTC; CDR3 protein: CASRLAGLSSYEQYF
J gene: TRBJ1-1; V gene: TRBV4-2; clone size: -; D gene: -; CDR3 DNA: TGTGCCAGCAGCCAAGAACGGGGGGGCTGGGCTGCTTTCTTT; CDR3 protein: CASSQERGGWAAFF
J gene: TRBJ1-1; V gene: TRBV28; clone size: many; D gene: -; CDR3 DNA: TGTGCCAGCAGTTGGCCTGGGGGGGGCACTGAAGCTTTCTTT; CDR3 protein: CASSWPGGGTEAFF
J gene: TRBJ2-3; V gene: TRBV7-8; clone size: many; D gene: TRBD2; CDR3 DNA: TGTGCCAGCAGCCCCGGGAGCGGGGGTAGCACAGATACGCAGTATTTT; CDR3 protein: CASSPGSGGSTDTQYF
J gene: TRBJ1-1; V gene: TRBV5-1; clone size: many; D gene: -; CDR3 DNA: TGCGCCAGCAGCTTGCCGGGCGGGGCGTCCTTGAACACTGAAGCTTTCTTT; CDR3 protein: CASSLPGGASLNTEAFF
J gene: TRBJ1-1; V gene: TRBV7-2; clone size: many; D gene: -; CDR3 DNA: TGTGCCAGCAGCTTAAATTTACAGGGCACTGAAGCTTTCTTT; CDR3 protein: CASSLNLQGTEAFF
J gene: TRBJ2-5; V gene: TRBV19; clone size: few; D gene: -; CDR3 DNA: TGTGCCAGTAGTACCCCCGGGCTCCGGGGCAAGACCCAGTACTTC; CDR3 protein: CASSTPGLRGKTQYF
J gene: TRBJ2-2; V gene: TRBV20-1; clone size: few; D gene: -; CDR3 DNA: TGCAGTGCACGGGAGTTGCGGACCGGGGAGCTGTTTTTT; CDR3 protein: CSARELRTGELFF
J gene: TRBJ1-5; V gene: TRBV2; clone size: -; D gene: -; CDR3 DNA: TGTGCCAGCAGTGATGGTGTGGGGGGCGGTCAGCCCCAGCATTTT; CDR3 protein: CASSDGVGGGQPQHF
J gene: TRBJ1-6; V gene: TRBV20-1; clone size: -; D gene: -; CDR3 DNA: TGCAGTGCTGGGTTTAGCTCCTATAATTCACCCCTCCACTTT; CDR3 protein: CSAGFSSYNSPLHF
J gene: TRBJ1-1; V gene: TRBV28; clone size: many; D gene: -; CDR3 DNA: TGTGCCAGCATGGAGGCAGGGCCGAACACTGAAGCTTTCTTT; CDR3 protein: CASMEAGPNTEAFF
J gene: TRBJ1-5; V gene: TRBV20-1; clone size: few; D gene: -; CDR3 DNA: TGCAGTGCTAGTGGGGAGGTTGGGAATCAGCCCCAGCATTTT; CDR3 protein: CSASGEVGNQPQHF
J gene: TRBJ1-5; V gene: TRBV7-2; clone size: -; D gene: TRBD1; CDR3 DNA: TGTGCCAGCAGCTTATACAGGGGTGATCAGCCCCAGCATTTT; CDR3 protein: CASSLYRGDQPQHF